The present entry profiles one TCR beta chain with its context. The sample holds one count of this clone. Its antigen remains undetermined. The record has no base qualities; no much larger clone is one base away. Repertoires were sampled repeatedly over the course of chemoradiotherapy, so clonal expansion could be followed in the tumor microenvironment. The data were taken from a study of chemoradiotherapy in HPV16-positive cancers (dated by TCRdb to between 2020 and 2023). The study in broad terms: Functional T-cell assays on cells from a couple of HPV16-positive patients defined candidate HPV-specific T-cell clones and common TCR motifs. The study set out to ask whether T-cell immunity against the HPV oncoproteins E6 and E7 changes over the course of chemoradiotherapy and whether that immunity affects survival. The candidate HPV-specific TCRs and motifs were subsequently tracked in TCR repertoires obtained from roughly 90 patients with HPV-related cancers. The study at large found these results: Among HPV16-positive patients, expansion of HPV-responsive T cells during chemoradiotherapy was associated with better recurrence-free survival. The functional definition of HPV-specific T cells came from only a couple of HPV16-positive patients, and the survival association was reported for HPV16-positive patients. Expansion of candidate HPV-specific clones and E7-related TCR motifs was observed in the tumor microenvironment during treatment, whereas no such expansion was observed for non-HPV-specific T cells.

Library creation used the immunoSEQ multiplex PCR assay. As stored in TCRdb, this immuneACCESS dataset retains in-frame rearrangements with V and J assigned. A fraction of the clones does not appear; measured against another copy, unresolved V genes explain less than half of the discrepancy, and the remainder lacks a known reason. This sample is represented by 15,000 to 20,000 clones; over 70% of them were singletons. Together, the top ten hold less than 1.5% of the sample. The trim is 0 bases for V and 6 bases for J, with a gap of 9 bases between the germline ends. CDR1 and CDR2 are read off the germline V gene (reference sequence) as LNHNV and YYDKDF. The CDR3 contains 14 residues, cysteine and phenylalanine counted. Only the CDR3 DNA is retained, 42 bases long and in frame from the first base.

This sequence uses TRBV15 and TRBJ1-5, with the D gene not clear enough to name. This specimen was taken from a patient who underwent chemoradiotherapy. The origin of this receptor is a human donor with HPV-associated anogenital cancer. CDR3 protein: CATSRDRSPQPQHF. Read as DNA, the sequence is TGTGCCACCAGCAGAGATCGGAGCCCTCAGCCCCAGCATTTT.